This record concerns one TCR beta chain sequence. No antigen is known for it. No much larger clone is present one base from it, and per-base qualities are unavailable. Per the germline V gene, SGHTA is the CDR1 and FQGNSA is the CDR2. Including the terminal cysteine and phenylalanine, the CDR3 comprises 13 residues. The entry retains the CDR3 DNA only, 39 bases that are in frame from base 1. Using the deep immunoSEQ assay, TCR CDR3 regions were amplified from genomic DNA by multiplex PCR. Extracted genomic DNA from each cell subset was distributed evenly across all wells of several immunoSEQ 96-well plates, and each plate was treated as a replicate. For unsorted PBMC, about 300 ng of genomic DNA, equivalent to about 30,000 T cell genomes, went into each replicate PCR. Ten immunoSEQ deep assay plates were used to sequence the unsorted PBMC genomic DNA. The purified libraries were quantified using a Qubit 3.0 fluorometer, sized with a Bioanalyzer 2100, and then quantified again using the KAPA Library Quantification kit. Every immunoSEQ 96-well plate was sequenced on a separate single-read 150-cycle Illumina NextSeq 550 flow cell. Per the source publication's procedure: Because the immunoSEQ output held only junctional sequences and lacked quality scores, the filtering could not match the filtering applied to full-length reads. To assign V/J genes and CDR3, sequences were annotated using PyIR, a Python wrapper for IgBLAST v1.9, with IMGT germline references. Reads were filtered out if the reads had weak V/J assignments (E-value above 1e-6), no CDR3, stop codons, out-of-frame junctions, or ambiguous translated residues. V3J clonotypes were defined by identical inferred V gene, J gene, and CDR3 amino acid sequence. The percentage overlap between two repertoires was calculated by dividing the number of shared unique clonotypes by the size of the smaller repertoire. RTK rarefaction, the Chao1 estimator, and Recon v2.1 estimates of unobserved clonotypes were used to assess repertoire richness. The table was pulled from immuneACCESS by TCRdb, which kept in-frame rearrangements only. Such tables lose some clones; where checked, under half of the loss comes from unresolved V genes, and the rest has no known cause. D and trimming come from the DNA, and the V and J calls and clone size come from that table. The sample contains hundreds of thousands of clones, around three quarters of them found a single time. Clones ranked in the top ten supply around 12% of the sample.

This record comes from a study of shared clonotypes between healthy human individuals (dated by TCRdb to about 2020). At the level of the whole study: The cohort comprised two women and a few men aged 18 to 49 years. To estimate repertoire size and how much clonotypes are shared between individuals, the study performed deep sequencing of blood TCR repertoires from a few healthy adults. Libraries were prepared and TCR repertoires were sequenced by different laboratories using diverse techniques, in order to increase sequencing depth and limit assay-specific biases. Per donor, leukapheresis produced somewhere between about 0.94 and 8.9 billion PBMCs. General findings and caveats noted by the study authors: Pairwise subsampling led to the expectation that sequencing depth would affect the degree of clonotype sharing among donors. The genetic and exposure-history diversity represented was limited by the small number of donors. Only blood was sampled, and tissue TCR repertoires likely differ from those in blood.

The donors were healthy, HIV-negative adults with no recently reported acute infections or vaccinations. Every donor was a Caucasian adult residing in Nashville, Tennessee, USA. For unsorted samples, tens of millions of PBMCs were counted and genomic DNA was extracted with the QIAamp DNA Blood Mini kit. Blood was obtained by leukapheresis, after which PBMCs were separated by Ficoll-Histopaque density gradient centrifugation and cryopreserved in liquid nitrogen vapor phase. The receptor was derived from a woman in her 40s in good health. Some clones in this sample may be carry-over from other donors' samples. The sample consisted of PBMCs. The rearranged segments are TRBV7-2 and TRBJ2-5; the D segment could be TRBD1, given 5 matching bases. Gene TRBJ2-7 matches the end of the DNA better, so the J call may be wrong. The nucleotide sequence is TGTGCCAGCAGCTTCCAGGGATCCTACGAGCAGTACTTC. Its protein is CASSFQGSYEQYF.